The 19 T cell receptor beta chains below come from one sample, sequenced in a study of cytotoxic CD8 clonotypes in ibrutinib-treated CLL. Clones were read by immunoSEQ multiplex PCR, and TCRdb kept only the in-frame ones, dropping some. The table shows 150,000 to 200,000 clones, with under 90% occurring only once. Sequences were derived from PBMCs, sampled after 24 months of ibrutinib treatment. The receptor set was obtained from a human donor with chronic lymphocytic leukemia.

This clone came up once. The gene calls are TRBV25-1 and TRBJ2-1; 9 nucleotides align to TRBD2. Unmatched junction bases numbered 16, after V lost 5 bases and J lost 5 bases. Germline V gene lookup returns CDR1 MGHDK and CDR2 SYGVNS. The CDR3 sequence is 18 residues long. The CDR3 coding sequence is TGTGCCAGCAGTAGCGCCGCCCTGACTAGCGGCGCTGACAATGAGCAGTTCTTC. It is translated as CASSSAALTSGADNEQFF.

The J gene is TRBJ2-2, the V gene TRBV5-1; D may be TRBD1 (5 bases). The germline gives CDR1 SGHRS, CDR2 YFSETQ. V lost 3 bases and J 5 bases, leaving 8 bases between the germline ends. The CDR3 totals 13 residues. CDR3 amino acids: CASSSGQTGELFF. The CDR3 nucleotides read TGCGCCAGCAGCTCCGGACAAACCGGGGAGCTGTTTTTT.

This chain links TRBV23-1 with TRBJ2-7; maybe TRBD1 (6 bases). TRBV23-1 is labeled an ORF, and its function is uncertain. There are 11 residues in the CDR3. V gave up 2 bases and J gave up 11 bases, with 10 bases separating them. CDR3 coding DNA: TGCGCCAGCAGTCAACACAGGGTGGAGTACTTC. This sequence encodes CASSQHRVEYF.

The rearrangement joins TRBV6-5 to TRBJ2-7; 8 nucleotides align to TRBD1. CDR3 size: 15 residues. Losses at the gene ends were 6 bases for V and 1 base for J; bases not matched to a gene: 8. CDR1 and CDR2 (germline): MNHEY, SVGAGI. The CDR3 is CASRGGRGLSYEQYF. The CDR3 DNA reads as TGTGCCAGCAGGGGGGGCAGGGGGCTGTCCTACGAGCAGTACTTC.

The chain uses TRBV28 and TRBJ1-2; D ambiguous. Germline V gene sequence: CDR1 MDHEN, CDR2 SYDVKM. This CDR3 is built from 13 residues. Trimming cost V 5 bases and J 2 bases, with 9 bases left between them. CDR3 protein: CASSPTMNYGYTF. CDR3 sequence (DNA): TGTGCCAGCAGTCCGACGATGAACTATGGCTACACCTTC.

This chain links TRBV9 with TRBJ2-2; the D gene could be TRBD1 or TRBD2 (5 bases each). CDR3 size: 16 residues. V gave up 0 bases and J gave up 1 base, with 10 bases separating them. CDR1 and CDR2 from the germline V gene are SGDLS and YYNGEE. DNA for the CDR3: TGTGCCAGCAGCGTAGATGGGGGTCTGAACACCGGGGAGCTGTTTTTT. It specifies CASSVDGGLNTGELFF.

In DNA form, the CDR3 reads TGTGCCAGCAAGCAAGAACTGGGGAATGAAAAACTGTTTTTT. Amino acids: CASKQELGNEKLFF. This chain uses TRBV2 with TRBJ1-4; D unclear. Germline CDR1 is SNHLY and CDR2 is FYNNEI. The CDR3 is made up of 14 amino acids. Deletions cut 7 bases from V and 5 bases from J, with 14 bases between.

CDR3 DNA: TGTGCCAGCAGCCCCCACAGGAAGACTAGCGGGAGGAACACCGGGGAGCTGTTTTTT. Encoded protein: CASSPHRKTSGRNTGELFF. The rearrangement uses TRBV9 and TRBJ2-2; the match to TRBD2 covers 12 bases. The V gene end was trimmed by 4 bases and the J gene end by 1 base; junction bases not matched to a gene: 11. Germline CDR1 SGDLS, CDR2 YYNGEE. The CDR3 runs 19 residues.

The CDR3 reads CASSSGQNMNTEAFF. For the CDR3, the DNA is TGTGCCAGCAGCTCTGGACAGAACATGAACACTGAAGCTTTCTTT. This chain links TRBV11-3 with TRBJ1-1; the D gene is possibly TRBD1 (6 bases). The CDR3 length is 15 residues. Per germline, CDR1 SGHNT and CDR2 YENEEA. The V and J ends lost 4 bases and 0 bases respectively, with 12 bases between them.

The J gene is TRBJ1-3, the V gene TRBV19; D call uncertain. V lost 3 bases and J lost 2, with 17 bases in between. This CDR3 has 17 residues. Germline V lookup: CDR1 LNHDA, CDR2 SQIVND (reference sequence). The CDR3 DNA sequence: TGTGCCAGTAGTATGGGATACCGGGGTCACCCTGGAAACACCATATATTTT. Its protein product is CASSMGYRGHPGNTIYF.

The chain joins TRBV30 to TRBJ2-5, with TRBD2 as a possible D gene (5 bases). V was trimmed by 2 bases and J by 4 bases, leaving 17 bases between them. The CDR3 runs to 15 residues. Looked up from germline, CDR1 is GTSNPN and CDR2 is SVGIG (reference sequence). CDR3 residues: CAWSPRTQAGETQYF. The CDR3 coding sequence is TGTGCCTGGAGTCCCCGGACCCAGGCGGGAGAGACCCAGTACTTC.

This chain joins TRBV9 and TRBJ1-3; unclear D gene. Between the trimmed V and J ends, which lost 6 bases and 1 base, there was a span of 11 bases. Germline-derived CDR1 and CDR2 are SGDLS and YYNGEE. The CDR3 runs to 14 residues. CDR3 protein: CASNRLDSGNTIYF. CDR3 nucleotide sequence: TGTGCCAGCAATCGGCTGGATTCTGGAAACACCATATATTTT.

This chain uses TRBV29-1 with TRBJ1-1, with D possibly TRBD1 on 6 matching bases. Trimming left V 4 bases short and J 4 bases short, with 19 bases between. This CDR3 has 15 residues. Per germline, CDR1 SQVTM and CDR2 ANQGSEA. The CDR3 region has the DNA TGCAGCGTTGGGGACCCCTTTTTGGGGGCCACTGAAGCTTTCTTT. Translation: CSVGDPFLGATEAFF. Drawing the rest from reference TRBV29-1 and TRBJ1-1, the complete variable domain is SAVISQKPSRDICQRGTSLTIQCQVDSQVTMMFWYRQQPGQSLTLIATANQGSEATYESGFVIDKFPISRPNLTFSTLTVSNMSPEDSSIYLCSVGDPFLGATEAFFGQGTRLTVV.

The genes are TRBV28 and TRBJ1-5; maybe TRBD1 (6 bases). Trimming shortened V by 6 bases and J by 0 bases, and 15 bases separated the two germline ends. This CDR3 is 16 amino acids long. CDR1 and CDR2 (germline): MDHEN, SYDVKM. CDR3 in amino acids: CASSRPGTHSNQPQHF. The CDR3 DNA sequence: TGTGCCAGCAGCAGACCAGGGACACATAGCAATCAGCCCCAGCATTTT.

J is TRBJ2-3 and V is TRBV5-1; 13 bases map to TRBD2. The germline gives CDR1 SGHRS, CDR2 YFSETQ. The CDR3 has 17 residues. Germline trimming cut 2 bases from V and 4 bases from J; bases unmatched to any gene: 7. The DNA for the CDR3 is TGCGCCAGCAGCTTCCGGACTAGCGGGAGTCCGTCAGATACGCAGTATTTT. Amino acid sequence: CASSFRTSGSPSDTQYF.

This clone was counted a single time. The gene calls are TRBV13 and TRBJ1-4; D perhaps matches TRBD1 (6 bases). The CDR3 is 15 residues long. The V gene's germline CDR1 is PRHDT and CDR2 FYEKMQ (reference sequence). V was cut by 5 bases and J by 2 bases, with 12 bases left in between. CDR3 sequence (DNA): TGTGCCAGCAGCCGCGCGCAGGGGACTAATGAAAAACTGTTTTTT. This sequence encodes CASSRAQGTNEKLFF.

J is TRBJ2-3 and V is TRBV12-5; 13 nucleotides agree with TRBD2. The germline V gene encodes CDR1 LGHNT and CDR2 FRNRAP. The V segment lost 5 bases and the J segment 1 base; nucleotides outside the gene matches: 3. The CDR3 runs to 16 residues. The CDR3, as DNA: TGTGCTAGTGGTCTCGGACTAGCGGGGGGCACAGATACGCAGTATTTT. Amino acids: CASGLGLAGGTDTQYF.

This clone occurred once. The same CDR3 is also encoded by other DNA sequences in this sample. The V call is TRBV7-2, the J call TRBJ2-5; either TRBD1 or TRBD2 may supply D (5 bases each). In germline, CDR1 is SGHTA, CDR2 FQGNSA. V dropped 3 bases and J dropped 3 bases, with 8 bases sitting between them. The CDR3 covers 13 residues. The DNA for the CDR3 is TGTGCCAGCAGCTTGGGACCTAAAGAGACCCAGTACTTC. This sequence encodes CASSLGPKETQYF.

This clone was seen a handful of times. The gene calls are TRBV5-5 and TRBJ1-5, with D unresolved. Germline lookup yields CDR1 SGHKS and CDR2 YYEKEE (reference sequence). V lost 4 bases and J lost 1, with 15 bases in between. The CDR3 is made up of 16 amino acids. The CDR3 reads CASSLAAGQSNQPQHF. The CDR3, as DNA: TGTGCCAGCAGCCTGGCAGCTGGGCAAAGCAATCAGCCCCAGCATTTT. Full variable domain (rest looked up from reference TRBV5-5 and TRBJ1-5): DAGVTQSPTHLIKTRGQQVTLRCSPISGHKSVSWYQQVLGQGPQFIFQYYEKEERGRGNFPDRFSARQFPNYSSELNVNALLLGDSALYLCASSLAAGQSNQPQHFGDGTRLSIL.